The entry below gives a single T cell receptor (beta chain) sequence along with its context. Its antigen is unknown. Vbeta (60) and Jbeta (13) primers were used in the PCR. Measured with immunoSEQ multiplex PCR; TCRdb has only the in-frame clones, and not every one. This repertoire includes tens of thousands of clones. The V gene end was trimmed by 4 bases and the J gene end by 6 bases; junction bases not matched to a gene: 8. Germline CDR1 SGHRS, CDR2 YFSETQ. This CDR3 spans 16 amino acids. This entry is derived from a study of cytomegalovirus exposure and HLA in healthy donors. Overall study context: Early released data comprised about 85 million unique TCRs from HLA-typed donors.

Study findings and constraints: There were a few CMV-associated chains whose specificity for CMV antigens was confirmed in vitro. A prior analysis recorded that most TCR beta V segments were productive about 87% or about 30% of the time. A link between a missense DCLRE1C variant and TCR beta V- and J-gene trimming emerged from a later analysis.

The J gene is TRBJ2-3, the V gene TRBV5-1; 13 bases match TRBD2. Material for sequencing was PBMCs. The clonotype comes from a woman in her twenties or thirties in good health and CMV-seropositive. CDR3 amino acids: CASSLMTSGGWDTQYF. The CDR3 DNA reads as TGCGCCAGCAGCCTAATGACTAGCGGGGGGTGGGATACGCAGTATTTT.